Listed here is a single T cell receptor beta chain. Its target antigen remains unknown. No much larger clone is present one base from it, and per-base qualities are unavailable. This entry belongs to a study of T cell responses to AZD1222 COVID-19 vaccine (dated by TCRdb to the early 2020s). A note on the overall study: Because spike-specific TCR depth and breadth did not differ between the two schedules, AZD1222 recipients who got a second dose at roughly 4 weeks were pooled with those who got a second dose at roughly 12 weeks. TCR sequencing covered fewer than 250 trial participants: nearly 210 given two doses of AZD1222 and 26 given two doses of MenACWY control vaccine. Trial participants were enrolled into age subgroups of 18-55, 56-69 and 70-plus years, which contained 148, 28 and 57 TCR-sequenced participants, respectively.

From the cysteine up to the phenylalanine, the CDR3 has a length of 15 residues. Just the 45-base CDR3 DNA is kept, in frame starting at base 1. The junction carries 12 bases between V and J, which are trimmed by 1 base and 2 bases respectively. The CDR3 regions of human TCRbeta chains were analyzed by immunosequencing. Per the authors' processing: TCRs in the repertoires were compared against a reference library of SARS-CoV-2-specific TCRs that had been generated with the MIRA antigen-specificity platform. Breadth meant the fraction of unique TCRs that were SARS-CoV-2-associated, whereas depth meant the fraction of total T cells that were SARS-CoV-2-associated. Each spike-specific TCR was assigned to its reactive spike region and to a CD4 or CD8 class using the MIRA data. Log10-transformed breadth and depth values were compared by one-way ANOVA with Sidak's multiple comparisons tests. The table was pulled from immuneACCESS by TCRdb, which kept in-frame rearrangements only. Such tables lose some clones; where checked, under half of the loss comes from unresolved V genes, and the rest has no known cause. V and J calls plus clone size are reproduced from that table; the DNA served to infer D and trimming. Recorded for this sample are some 140,000 clones; more than 85% of them occurred a single time. The ten biggest clones cover roughly 3.1% of the sample.

Findings and caveats that apply to the study as a whole: Because no day 14 peak-response samples were available, the repertoires could be characterized only after the peak T cell response. Vaccine-associated CD4 TCRs spanned the whole spike protein, with dominant responses in regions 160-218 and 743-854. Only 5 to 7 AZD1222 recipients were SARS-CoV-2 seropositive at baseline, limiting conclusions about previously exposed vaccinees. The 56-69-year group was small, and its depth increase did not reach significance, likely because of low power. Reportedly, close to half of the unique spike-specific TCRs recognized epitopes lying outside the regions that are mutated in the B.1.351 and B.1.1.7 variants. After two AZD1222 doses, spike-specific TCR breadth and depth were significantly higher than at day 0 and than in MenACWY recipients. Participants were mostly white British and included more females than males, and it was suggested by the authors that clonal diversity may have been underestimated.

This specimen's time point label, interpreted: baseline before first vaccination. Vaccinee samples came from UK trials COV001 and COV002, including a single-blind randomized controlled phase 2/3 trial of AZD1222 (ChAdOx1 nCoV-19) in healthy adults. For TCRbeta chain sequencing, PBMC samples from trial participants were taken at day 0 and at day 28 after the second dose. This receptor chain uses TRBV5-3 and TRBJ1-2, with no reliable assignment of the D segment. TRBV5-3 is an open reading frame, and its role is uncertain. This sequence was found in an adult in good health. The sample in question was peripheral blood, obtained on day 0 of AZD1222 vaccination. The nucleotides are TGTGCCAGAAGCTTGCGACGGACCGGGAACTATGGCTACACCTTC. Translated, this is CARSLRRTGNYGYTF.